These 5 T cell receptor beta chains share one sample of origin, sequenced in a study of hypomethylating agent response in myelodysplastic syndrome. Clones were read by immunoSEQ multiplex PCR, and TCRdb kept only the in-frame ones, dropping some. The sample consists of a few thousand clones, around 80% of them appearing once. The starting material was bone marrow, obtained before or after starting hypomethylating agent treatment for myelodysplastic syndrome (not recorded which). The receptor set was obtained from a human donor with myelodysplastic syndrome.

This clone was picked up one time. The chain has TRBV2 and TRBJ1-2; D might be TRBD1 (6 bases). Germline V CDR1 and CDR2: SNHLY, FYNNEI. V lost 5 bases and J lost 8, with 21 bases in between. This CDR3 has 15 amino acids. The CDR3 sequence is CASSTLVGASEGYTF. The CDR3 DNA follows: TGTGCCAGCAGTACCCTTGTGGGGGCTTCAGAGGGCTACACCTTC.

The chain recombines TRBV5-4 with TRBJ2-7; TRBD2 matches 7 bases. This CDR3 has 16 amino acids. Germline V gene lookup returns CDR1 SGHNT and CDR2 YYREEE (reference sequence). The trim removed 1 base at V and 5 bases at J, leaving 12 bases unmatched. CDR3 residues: CASSLLVAGAWDEQYF. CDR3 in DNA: TGTGCCAGCAGCTTGCTGGTGGCGGGAGCATGGGACGAGCAGTACTTC.

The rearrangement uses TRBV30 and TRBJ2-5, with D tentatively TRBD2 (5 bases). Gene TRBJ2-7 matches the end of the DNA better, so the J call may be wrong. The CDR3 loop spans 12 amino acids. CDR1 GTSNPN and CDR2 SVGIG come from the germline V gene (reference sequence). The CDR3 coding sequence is TGTGCCTGGAAACTATATAGCGCCGAGCAGTACTTC. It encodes CAWKLYSAEQYF.

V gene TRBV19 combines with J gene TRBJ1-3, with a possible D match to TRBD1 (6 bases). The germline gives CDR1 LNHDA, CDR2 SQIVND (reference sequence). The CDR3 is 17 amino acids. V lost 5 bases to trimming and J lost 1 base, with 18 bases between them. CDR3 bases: TGTGCCAGTAGTTCCGGGGGCGGAAGCCTATCTGGAAACACCATATATTTT. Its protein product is CASSSGGGSLSGNTIYF. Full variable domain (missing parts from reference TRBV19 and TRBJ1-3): DGGITQSPKYLFRKEGQNVTLSCEQNLNHDAMYWYRQDPGQGLRLIYYSQIVNDFQKGDIAEGYSVSREKKESFPLTVTSAQKNPTAFYLCASSSGGGSLSGNTIYFGEGSWLTVV.

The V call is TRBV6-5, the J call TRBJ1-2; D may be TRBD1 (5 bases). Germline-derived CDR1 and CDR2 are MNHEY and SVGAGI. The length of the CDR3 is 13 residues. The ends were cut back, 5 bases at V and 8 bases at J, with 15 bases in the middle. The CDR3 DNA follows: TGTGCCAGCAGTCGAAGCCCTCAGGGCGGCTACACCTTC. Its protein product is CASSRSPQGGYTF.